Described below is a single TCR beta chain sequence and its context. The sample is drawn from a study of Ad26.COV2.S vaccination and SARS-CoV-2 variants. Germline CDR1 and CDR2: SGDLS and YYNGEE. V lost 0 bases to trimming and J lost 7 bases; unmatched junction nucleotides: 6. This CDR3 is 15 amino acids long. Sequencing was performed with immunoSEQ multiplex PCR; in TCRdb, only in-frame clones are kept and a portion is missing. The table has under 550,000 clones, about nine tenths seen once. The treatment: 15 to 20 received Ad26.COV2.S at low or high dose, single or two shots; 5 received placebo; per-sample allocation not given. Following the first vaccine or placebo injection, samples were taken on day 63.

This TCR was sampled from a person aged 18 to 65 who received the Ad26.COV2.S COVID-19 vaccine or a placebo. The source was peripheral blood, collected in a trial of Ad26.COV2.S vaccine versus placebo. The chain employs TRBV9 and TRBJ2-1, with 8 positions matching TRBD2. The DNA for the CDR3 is TGTGCCAGCAGCGTAGATCTTAGCGGGATTAATGAGCAGTTCTTC. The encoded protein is CASSVDLSGINEQFF.